What follows are 14 T cell receptor beta chains derived from one specimen sequenced in a study of control samples from healthy donors and cancer patients. Measured with immunoSEQ multiplex PCR; TCRdb has only the in-frame clones, and not every one. Among approximately 140,000 clones listed, roughly 86% were seen once. The sample consisted of PBMCs. These receptor sequences come from a man over 45 with head and neck cancer.

The chain links TRBV12-3 or TRBV12-4 to TRBJ2-1; D not certain. Trimming removed 3 bases at V and 1 base at J, with 4 bases between. CDR3 size: 13 residues. CDR3 in DNA: TGTGCCAGCAGTTTGACGTCCTACAATGAGCAGTTCTTC. It encodes CASSLTSYNEQFF.

V is TRBV11-2 and J is TRBJ2-7; 7 nucleotides match TRBD1. This CDR3 is 14 amino acids long. V shed 5 bases and J 4 bases; nucleotides not matched to a gene: 8. Looked up from germline, CDR1 is SGHAT and CDR2 is FQNNGV. The CDR3 DNA reads as TGTGCCAGCAGCACCCGACAGGGATTTTACGAGCAGTACTTC. Its translation is CASSTRQGFYEQYF. Filled out from reference TRBV11-2 and TRBJ2-7, the complete variable domain reads EAGVAQSPRYKIIEKRQSVAFWCNPISGHATLYWYQQILGQGPKLLIQFQNNGVVDDSQLPKDRFSAERLKGVDSTLKIQPAKLEDSAVYLCASSTRQGFYEQYFGPGTRLTVT.

This chain links TRBV5-4 with TRBJ2-5, with D maybe TRBD2 (6 bases). Trimming shortened V by 3 bases and J by 2 bases, and 11 bases separated the two germline ends. The germline V gene has CDR1 SGHNT and CDR2 YYREEE (reference sequence). The CDR3 length is 14 residues. CDR3 bases: TGTGCCAGCAGCTCGGCGGGAAATCAAGAGACCCAGTACTTC. It yields the protein CASSSAGNQETQYF.

This clone was counted a few times. The chain recombines TRBV6-6 with TRBJ2-7; 10 nucleotides line up with TRBD2. V shed 7 bases and J 4 bases; nucleotides not matched to a gene: 34. The CDR3 contains 23 residues. Germline assignment: CDR1 MNHNY and CDR2 SVGAGI (reference sequence). The CDR3: CASTYPGRVRGPLLAGRLYEQYF. In DNA form, the CDR3 reads TGTGCCAGCACCTACCCAGGGAGGGTTCGGGGTCCCCTACTAGCGGGACGTCTGTACGAGCAGTACTTC.

This clone has only one observation. The CDR3 loop is CASSLSVGTQYF. The CDR3 region has the DNA TGCGCCAGCAGCCTATCTGTGGGGACCCAGTACTTC. The J gene is TRBJ2-5, the V gene TRBV4-1; D not resolved. The V end lost 4 bases, the J end lost 7 bases, and 10 bases lay between the germline ends. Germline assignment: CDR1 MGHRA and CDR2 YSYEKL. The CDR3 contains 12 residues.

This rearrangement joins TRBV9 to TRBJ2-3; the match to TRBD2 covers 10 bases. Losses at the gene ends were 3 bases for V and 2 bases for J; bases not matched to a gene: 12. Germline V gene sequence: CDR1 SGDLS, CDR2 YYNGEE. CDR3 length: 18 residues. The CDR3 DNA reads TGTGCCAGCAGCGCCAAGGTACCGGGACTAGCGAACACAGATACGCAGTATTTT. Protein: CASSAKVPGLANTDTQYF.

Comments on this clone: Sequence at one end of the junction differs from germline and may be a read error. J is TRBJ1-1 and V is TRBV5-1; D remains unclear. Germline V gives CDR1 SGHRS, CDR2 YFSETQ. This CDR3 region has 15 residues. CDR3 loop: CASRLEPTMNTEAFF. In DNA, the CDR3 is TGCGCCAGCAGATTGGAACCGACGATGAACACTGAAGCTTTCTTT.

This sequence joins TRBV7-2 and TRBJ2-7, with D maybe TRBD2 (6 bases). The CDR3 has 15 amino acids. Germline CDR1 and CDR2: SGHTA and FQGNSA. Trimming took off 2 bases at V and 10 bases at J, with 21 bases between the two ends. CDR3 bases: TGTGCCAGCAGCTTAAATTTTCAAGGACGGGAGAGACAGTACTTC. Encoded protein: CASSLNFQGRERQYF.

This clone has only one observation. The gene calls are TRBV11-2 and TRBJ2-1; the D gene is possibly TRBD2 (6 bases). The V gene lost 3 bases and the J gene lost 3 bases, with 12 bases spanning the gap. CDR1 is SGHAT and CDR2 is FQNNGV in the germline V gene. CDR3 size: 15 residues. The CDR3 DNA sequence: TGTGCCAGCAGCTTTACCCTAGCGAACTACAATGAGCAGTTCTTC. As protein: CASSFTLANYNEQFF.

This sequence joins TRBV11-2 and TRBJ2-7; tentative D call: TRBD2 (6 bases). This CDR3 region has 16 residues. Germline V gene lookup returns CDR1 SGHAT and CDR2 FQNNGV. Trimming pared 2 bases from V and 0 bases from J, leaving 14 bases between. The DNA for the CDR3 is TGTGCCAGCAGCTTAAACGCGGGGTCGAGCTCCTACGAGCAGTACTTC. Translating gives CASSLNAGSSSYEQYF.

The chain uses TRBV14 and TRBJ1-4; D perhaps matches TRBD1 (5 bases). The CDR3 extends over 14 amino acids. Germline-derived CDR1 and CDR2 are SGHDN and FVKESK. With 4 bases removed from V and 8 bases from J, the gap between germline ends came to 14 bases. CDR3 DNA sequence: TGTGCCAGCAGCCCCGGGACCATCGGCGAAAAACTGTTTTTT. Its protein product is CASSPGTIGEKLFF.

This clone has just a few counts. This sequence joins TRBV3-1 (or the pseudogene TRBV3-2) and TRBJ2-7, with TRBD1 matching over 7 bases. V was clipped by 0 bases and J by 9 bases; unmatched bases: 8. CDR3 length: 14 amino acids. Germline CDR1 reads LGHDT; CDR2 reads YNNKEL (reference sequence). CDR3 protein: CASSQDYGSGGQYF. The CDR3 DNA follows: TGTGCCAGCAGCCAAGATTATGGGTCAGGGGGGCAGTACTTC.

This rearrangement joins TRBV10-3 to TRBJ1-6; D is perhaps TRBD1 (5 bases). The germline V gene encodes CDR1 ENHRY and CDR2 SYGVKD. The CDR3 totals 15 residues. Trimming stripped 8 bases from V and 6 bases from J, with 17 bases between. The CDR3 loop is CAIRAGSGSNSPLHF. The CDR3 bases are TGTGCCATCCGGGCCGGCTCAGGGAGTAATTCACCCCTCCACTTT.

The rearrangement links TRBV4-2 to TRBJ2-7; 13 bases are a match to TRBD2. V was clipped by 6 bases and J by 4 bases; unmatched bases: 6. Germline CDR1 and CDR2: LGHNA and YNFKEQ. The CDR3 extends over 15 amino acids. CDR3 coding DNA: TGTGCCAGCAGTCCACTAGCGGGAGGGCGATACGAGCAGTACTTC. Translation: CASSPLAGGRYEQYF.